The 2 T cell receptor beta chains below all came from one sample that was sequenced in a study of CD8 T cells in ankylosing spondylitis. Study outcomes and limitations: For ankylosing spondylitis blood, a TCR beta motif of 7 to 9 highly homologous variants appeared characteristic.

Their cognate antigens are unknown. TCRdb recomputed calls from the 5' RACE reads with MiXCR, one row per CDR3 protein. The sample consists of 130,000 or so distinct CDR3 sequences, about 15% of them appearing once. Sequencing was done on a sample of blood, either unsorted or a sorted T cell fraction (not recorded which). The receptors derive from a male donor with ankylosing spondylitis.

The chain carries TRBV5-5 and TRBJ2-1; tentatively, D is TRBD1 (6 bases). V was pared by 5 bases and J by 7 bases, with 10 bases between. The CDR3 sequence is 12 residues long. The germline V gene encodes CDR1 SGHKS and CDR2 YYEKEE (reference sequence). The CDR3 nucleotides are TGTGCCAGCAGTCATACAGGGAATGAGCAGTTCTTC. Residues: CASSHTGNEQFF.

The chain links TRBV27 to TRBJ2-2; D is ambiguous. The CDR3 spans 16 residues. V was clipped by 4 bases and J by 0 bases, with 12 bases between them. Per the germline V gene, CDR1 is MNHEY and CDR2 is SMNVEV (reference sequence). The CDR3 region is CASSYLADPNTGELFF. CDR3 DNA: TGTGCCAGCAGTTATCTGGCGGATCCGAACACCGGGGAGCTGTTTTTT.